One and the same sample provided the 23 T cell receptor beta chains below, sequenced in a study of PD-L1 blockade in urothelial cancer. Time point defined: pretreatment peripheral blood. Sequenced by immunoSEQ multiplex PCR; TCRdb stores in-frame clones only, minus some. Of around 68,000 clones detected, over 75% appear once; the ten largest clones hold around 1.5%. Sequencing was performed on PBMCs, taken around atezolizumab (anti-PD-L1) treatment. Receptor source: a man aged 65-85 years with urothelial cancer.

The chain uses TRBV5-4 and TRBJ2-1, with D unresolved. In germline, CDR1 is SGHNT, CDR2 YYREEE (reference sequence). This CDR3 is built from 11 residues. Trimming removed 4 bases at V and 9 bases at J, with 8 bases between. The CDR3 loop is CASSLPGEQFF. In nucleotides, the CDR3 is TGTGCCAGCAGCCTGCCGGGTGAGCAGTTCTTC.

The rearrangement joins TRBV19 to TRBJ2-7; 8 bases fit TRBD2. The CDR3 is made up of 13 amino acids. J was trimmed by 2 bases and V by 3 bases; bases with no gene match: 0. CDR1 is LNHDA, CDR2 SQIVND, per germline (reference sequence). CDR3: CASSIGGAYEQYF. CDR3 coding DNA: TGTGCCAGTAGTATCGGGGGGGCCTACGAGCAGTACTTC.

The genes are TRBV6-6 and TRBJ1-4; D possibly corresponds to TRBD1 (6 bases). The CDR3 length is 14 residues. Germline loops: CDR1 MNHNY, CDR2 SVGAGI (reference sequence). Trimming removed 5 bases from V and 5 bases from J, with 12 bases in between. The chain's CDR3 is CASSRTGSNEKLFF. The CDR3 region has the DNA TGTGCCAGCAGTCGAACAGGGAGCAATGAAAAACTGTTTTTT.

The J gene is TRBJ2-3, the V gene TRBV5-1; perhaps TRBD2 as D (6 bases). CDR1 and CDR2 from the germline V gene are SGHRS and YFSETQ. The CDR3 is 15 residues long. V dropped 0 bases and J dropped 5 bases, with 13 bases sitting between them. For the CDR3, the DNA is TGCGCCAGCAGCTTGGATCCGGGAGAGCAAGATACGCAGTATTTT. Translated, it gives CASSLDPGEQDTQYF.

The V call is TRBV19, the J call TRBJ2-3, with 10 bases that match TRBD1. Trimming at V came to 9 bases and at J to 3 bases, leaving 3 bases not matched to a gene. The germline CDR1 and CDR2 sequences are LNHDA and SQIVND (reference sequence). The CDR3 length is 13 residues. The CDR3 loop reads CASRDRGTDTQYF. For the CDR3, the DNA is TGTGCCAGCCGGGACAGGGGAACAGATACGCAGTATTTT. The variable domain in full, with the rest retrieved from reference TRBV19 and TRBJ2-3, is DGGITQSPKYLFRKEGQNVTLSCEQNLNHDAMYWYRQDPGQGLRLIYYSQIVNDFQKGDIAEGYSVSREKKESFPLTVTSAQKNPTAFYLCASRDRGTDTQYFGPGTRLTVL.

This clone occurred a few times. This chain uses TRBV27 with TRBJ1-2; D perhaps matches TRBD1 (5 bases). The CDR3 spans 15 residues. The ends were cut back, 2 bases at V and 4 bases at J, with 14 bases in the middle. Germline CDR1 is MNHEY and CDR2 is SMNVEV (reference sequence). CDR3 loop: CASSLKPTESYGYTF. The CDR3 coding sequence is TGTGCCAGCAGTTTAAAACCGACAGAAAGCTATGGCTACACCTTC.

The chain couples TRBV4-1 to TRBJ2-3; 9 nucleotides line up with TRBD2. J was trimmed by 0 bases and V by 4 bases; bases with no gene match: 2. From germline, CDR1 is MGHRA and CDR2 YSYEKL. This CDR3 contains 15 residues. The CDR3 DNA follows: TGCGCCAGCAGCCGACTAGCGGTTAGCACAGATACGCAGTATTTT. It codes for CASSRLAVSTDTQYF.

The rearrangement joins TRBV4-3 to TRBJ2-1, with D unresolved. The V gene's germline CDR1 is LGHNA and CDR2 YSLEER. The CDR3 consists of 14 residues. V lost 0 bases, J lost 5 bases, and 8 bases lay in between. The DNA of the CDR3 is TGCGCCAGCAGCCAAGATGGCAGTAACAATGAGCAGTTCTTC. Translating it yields CASSQDGSNNEQFF.

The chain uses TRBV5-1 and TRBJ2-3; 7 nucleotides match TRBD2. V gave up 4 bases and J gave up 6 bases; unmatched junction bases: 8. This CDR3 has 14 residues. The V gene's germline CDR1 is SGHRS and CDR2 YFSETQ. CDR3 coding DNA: TGCGCCAGCAGCCCGGGAGGACTCAGGGATACGCAGTATTTT. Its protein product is CASSPGGLRDTQYF.

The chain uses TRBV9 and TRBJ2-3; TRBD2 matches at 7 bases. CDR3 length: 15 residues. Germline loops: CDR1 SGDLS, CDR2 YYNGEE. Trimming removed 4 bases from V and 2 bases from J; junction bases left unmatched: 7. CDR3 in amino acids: CASSPLAELTDTQYF. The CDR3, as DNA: TGTGCCAGCAGCCCCCTAGCGGAGCTCACAGATACGCAGTATTTT.

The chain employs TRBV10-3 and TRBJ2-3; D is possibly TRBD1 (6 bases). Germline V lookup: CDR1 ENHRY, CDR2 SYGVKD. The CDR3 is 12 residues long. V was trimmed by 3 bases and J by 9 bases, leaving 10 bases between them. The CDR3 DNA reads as TGTGCCATCAGTGAAAGGGGGAAGACGCAGTATTTT. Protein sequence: CAISERGKTQYF.

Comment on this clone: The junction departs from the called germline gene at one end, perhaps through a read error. The CDR3 region has the DNA TGTGCCAGCACTTTAGGCATTAACACTGAAGCTTTCTTT. It specifies CASTLGINTEAFF. The chain couples TRBV28 to TRBJ1-1; D is unclear. The CDR3 consists of 13 residues. In germline, CDR1 is MDHEN, CDR2 SYDVKM.

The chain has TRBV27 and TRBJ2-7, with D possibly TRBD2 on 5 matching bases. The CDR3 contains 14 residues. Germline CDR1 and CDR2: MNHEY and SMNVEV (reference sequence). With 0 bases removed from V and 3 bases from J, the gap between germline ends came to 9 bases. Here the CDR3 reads CASSLSVASYEQYF. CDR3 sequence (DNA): TGTGCCAGCAGTTTATCGGTAGCGAGCTACGAGCAGTACTTC.

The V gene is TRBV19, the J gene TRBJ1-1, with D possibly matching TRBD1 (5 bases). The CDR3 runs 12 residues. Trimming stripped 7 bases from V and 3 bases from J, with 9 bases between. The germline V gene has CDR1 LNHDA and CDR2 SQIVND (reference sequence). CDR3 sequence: CASTGGDTEAFF. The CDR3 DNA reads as TGTGCCAGTACGGGAGGGGACACTGAAGCTTTCTTT.

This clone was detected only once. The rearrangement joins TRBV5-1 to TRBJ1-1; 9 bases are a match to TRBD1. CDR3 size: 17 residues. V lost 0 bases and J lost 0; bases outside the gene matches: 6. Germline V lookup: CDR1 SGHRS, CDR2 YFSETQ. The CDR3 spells CASSLGQGGIMNTEAFF. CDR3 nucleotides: TGCGCCAGCAGCTTGGGACAGGGGGGGATCATGAACACTGAAGCTTTCTTT.

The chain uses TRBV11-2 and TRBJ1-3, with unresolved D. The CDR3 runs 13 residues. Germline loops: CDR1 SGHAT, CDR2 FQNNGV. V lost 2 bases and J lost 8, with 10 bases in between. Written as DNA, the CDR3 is TGTGCCAGCAGCTTACAGACCCGGGACACCATATATTTT. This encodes CASSLQTRDTIYF. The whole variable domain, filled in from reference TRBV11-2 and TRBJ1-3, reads EAGVAQSPRYKIIEKRQSVAFWCNPISGHATLYWYQQILGQGPKLLIQFQNNGVVDDSQLPKDRFSAERLKGVDSTLKIQPAKLEDSAVYLCASSLQTRDTIYFGEGSWLTVV.

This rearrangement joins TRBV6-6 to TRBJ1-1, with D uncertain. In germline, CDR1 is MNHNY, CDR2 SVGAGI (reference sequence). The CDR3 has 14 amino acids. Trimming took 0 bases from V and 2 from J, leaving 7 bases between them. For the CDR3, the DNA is TGTGCCAGCAGTTACTCTGGGCTAAACACTGAAGCTTTCTTT. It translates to CASSYSGLNTEAFF.

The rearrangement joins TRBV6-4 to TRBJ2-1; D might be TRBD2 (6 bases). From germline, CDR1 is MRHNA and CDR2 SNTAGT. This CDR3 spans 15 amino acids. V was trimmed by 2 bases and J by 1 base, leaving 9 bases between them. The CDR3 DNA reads TGTGCCAGCAGTGACCGGCTAGCGTCCTACAATGAGCAGTTCTTC. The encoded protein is CASSDRLASYNEQFF.

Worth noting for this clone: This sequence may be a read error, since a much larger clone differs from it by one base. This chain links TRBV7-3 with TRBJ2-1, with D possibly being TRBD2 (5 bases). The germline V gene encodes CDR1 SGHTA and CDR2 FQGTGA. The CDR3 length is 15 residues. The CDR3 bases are TGTGCCAGCAGCTTAGGAGGAGTAGGCAGCAATGGGCAGTTCTTC. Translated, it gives CASSLGGVGSNGQFF.

The CDR3 DNA is TGTGCCAGCAGCTTATCCAGGGGGCTGGACACCGGGGAGCTGTTTTTT. Its protein is CASSLSRGLDTGELFF. The chain joins TRBV13 to TRBJ2-2; 8 bases fit TRBD1. The CDR3 contains 16 residues. Trimming removed 2 bases from V and 3 bases from J; junction bases left unmatched: 5. Looked up from germline, CDR1 is PRHDT and CDR2 is FYEKMQ (reference sequence). Drawing the rest from reference TRBV13 and TRBJ2-2, the complete variable domain is AAGVIQSPRHLIKEKRETATLKCYPIPRHDTVYWYQQGPGQDPQFLISFYEKMQSDKGSIPDRFSAQQFSDYHSELNMSSLELGDSALYFCASSLSRGLDTGELFFGEGSRLTVL.

The CDR3 is CASSYQFRGNTEAFF. In DNA, the CDR3 is TGTGCCAGCAGTTACCAGTTTCGGGGGAACACTGAAGCTTTCTTT. This rearrangement joins TRBV6-5 to TRBJ1-1; D is unclear. CDR1 is MNHEY and CDR2 is SVGAGI in the germline V gene. The CDR3 is 15 residues long. Trimming shortened V by 2 bases and J by 1 base, and 11 bases separated the two germline ends.

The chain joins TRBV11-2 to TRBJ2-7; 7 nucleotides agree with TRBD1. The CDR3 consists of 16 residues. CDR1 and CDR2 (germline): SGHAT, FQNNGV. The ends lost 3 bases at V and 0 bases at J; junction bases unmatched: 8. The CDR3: CASSLLTRDSSYEQYF. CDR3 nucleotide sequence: TGTGCCAGCAGCTTGCTGACACGGGACAGCTCCTACGAGCAGTACTTC.

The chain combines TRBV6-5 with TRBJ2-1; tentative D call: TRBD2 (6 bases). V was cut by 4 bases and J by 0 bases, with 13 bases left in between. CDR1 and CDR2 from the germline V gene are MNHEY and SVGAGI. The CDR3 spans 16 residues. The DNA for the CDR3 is TGTGCCAGCAGTTCCTCTAGCGTTAGCTCCTACAATGAGCAGTTCTTC. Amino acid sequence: CASSSSSVSSYNEQFF.